Listed below are T cell receptor beta chains from one sample, sequenced in a study of blood T cells in healthy people across ages. TCRdb re-called the 5' RACE reads with MiXCR, one entry per CDR3 protein. This table holds some 1.6 million distinct CDR3 sequences, approximately 32% found once. The sample was blood. The receptors come from a woman in her 30s in good health. CDR3s include the opening cysteine and the closing phenylalanine or tryptophan. Each record gives: D gene, V gene, clone size, J gene, CDR3 DNA, CDR3 protein. The D gene is left open where the match is weak. The listing skips clone size in some rows; elsewhere it reads once, few, many or a size class.

d_call: TRBD1
v_call: TRBV28
clone_size: NA
j_call: TRBJ1-2
cdr3_nt: TGTGCCAGCAGGTCTACAGGGGAGGCTGGCTACACCTTC
cdr3_aa: CASRSTGEAGYTF

d_call: TRBD1
v_call: TRBV10-3
clone_size: few
j_call: TRBJ2-7
cdr3_nt: TGTGCCATCAGTAATACCGGGACAGAGAGTAGCGAGCAGTACTTC
cdr3_aa: CAISNTGTESSEQYF

d_call: TRBD1
v_call: TRBV27
clone_size: NA
j_call: TRBJ2-3
cdr3_nt: TGTGCCAGCAGTTTACAGACAGGGAAGCCAGATACGCAGTATTTT
cdr3_aa: CASSLQTGKPDTQYF

d_call: TRBD1
v_call: TRBV2
clone_size: NA
j_call: TRBJ1-4
cdr3_nt: TGTGCCAGCAGTGCTCGGACAGGGAGGGGTGAAAAACTGTTTTTT
cdr3_aa: CASSARTGRGEKLFF

d_call: NA
v_call: TRBV7-9
clone_size: NA
j_call: TRBJ2-7
cdr3_nt: TGTGCCAGCAGCTTTTTCCCCGGTAAGGGGGCCTACGAGCAGTACTTC
cdr3_aa: CASSFFPGKGAYEQYF

d_call: NA
v_call: TRBV5-6
clone_size: NA
j_call: TRBJ1-2
cdr3_nt: TGTGCCAGCAGCTTGTTCTGGGGGGCGCATCATGGCTACACCTTC
cdr3_aa: CASSLFWGAHHGYTF

d_call: NA
v_call: TRBV12-3/TRBV12-4
clone_size: few
j_call: TRBJ2-5
cdr3_nt: TGTGCCAGCAGTTTAGACGGGAGAAGTGAAGAGACCCAGTACTTC
cdr3_aa: CASSLDGRSEETQYF

d_call: TRBD2
v_call: TRBV20-1
clone_size: NA
j_call: TRBJ2-7
cdr3_nt: TGCAGTGCTAGAGCTGATGGGACTAAATACGAGCAGTACTTC
cdr3_aa: CSARADGTKYEQYF

d_call: NA
v_call: TRBV20-1
clone_size: few
j_call: TRBJ2-3
cdr3_nt: TGCAGTGCTAGAGATATGGGGAGAAGCACAGATACGCAGTATTTT
cdr3_aa: CSARDMGRSTDTQYF

d_call: NA
v_call: TRBV7-8
clone_size: few
j_call: TRBJ2-3
cdr3_nt: TGTGCCAGCAGCAGCACCAATACCGGGCCCACAGATACGCAGTATTTT
cdr3_aa: CASSSTNTGPTDTQYF

d_call: NA
v_call: TRBV20-1
clone_size: NA
j_call: TRBJ1-2
cdr3_nt: TGCAGTGCTAGAGATGGTTCGAGAAACTATGGCTACACCTTC
cdr3_aa: CSARDGSRNYGYTF